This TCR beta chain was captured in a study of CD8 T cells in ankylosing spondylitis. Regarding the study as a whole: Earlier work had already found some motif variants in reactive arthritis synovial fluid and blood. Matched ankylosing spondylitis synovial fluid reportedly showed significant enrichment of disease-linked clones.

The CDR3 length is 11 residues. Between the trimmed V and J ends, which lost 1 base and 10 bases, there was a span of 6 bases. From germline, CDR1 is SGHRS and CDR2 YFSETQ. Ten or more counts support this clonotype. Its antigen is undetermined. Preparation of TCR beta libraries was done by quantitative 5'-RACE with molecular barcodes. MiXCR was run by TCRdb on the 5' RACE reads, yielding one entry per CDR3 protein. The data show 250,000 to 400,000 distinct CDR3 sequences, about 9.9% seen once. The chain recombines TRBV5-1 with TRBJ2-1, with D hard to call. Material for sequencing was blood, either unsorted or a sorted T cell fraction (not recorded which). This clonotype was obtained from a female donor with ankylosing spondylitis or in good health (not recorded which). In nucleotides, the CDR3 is TGCGCCAGCAGCTTGATTAACGAGCAGTTCTTC. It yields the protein CASSLINEQFF. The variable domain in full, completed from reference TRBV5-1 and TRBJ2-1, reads KAGVTQTPRYLIKTRGQQVTLSCSPISGHRSVSWYQQTPGQGLQFLFEYFSETQRNKGNFPGRFSGRQFSNSRSEMNVSTLELGDSALYLCASSLINEQFFGPGTRLTVL.